This entry lists 21 T cell receptor beta chains sequenced from one sample in a study of blood T cell repertoires in COVID-19. The assay was immunoSEQ multiplex PCR, and TCRdb's table has in-frame clones only and misses some. Of some 200,000 clones in the sample, about 83% were seen once. Sequenced material: peripheral blood. Receptor source: a woman aged 30 to 39 with COVID-19, enrolled during active disease.

The chain links TRBV5-1 to TRBJ2-2, with D unresolved. Germline CDR1 SGHRS, CDR2 YFSETQ. This CDR3 region has 15 residues. V gave up 0 bases and J gave up 1 base, with 7 bases separating them. This chain's CDR3 is CASSLDSMNTGELFF. In nucleotides, the CDR3 is TGCGCCAGCAGCTTGGACAGCATGAACACCGGGGAGCTGTTTTTT.

The chain has TRBV5-1 and TRBJ2-1; D is uncertain. Germline assignment: CDR1 SGHRS and CDR2 YFSETQ. Trimming took 0 bases from V and 5 from J, leaving 6 bases between them. The CDR3 runs 13 residues. CDR3 sequence reads: CASSLELNNEQFF. DNA for the CDR3: TGCGCCAGCAGCTTGGAATTAAACAATGAGCAGTTCTTC.

The chain combines TRBV2 with TRBJ2-1, with a tentative D call TRBD2 (6 bases). V lost 5 bases to trimming and J lost 6 bases, with 11 bases between them. This CDR3 region has 13 residues. Per germline, CDR1 SNHLY and CDR2 FYNNEI. As DNA, the CDR3 is TGTGCCAGCAGTAGACTAGGACTCAATGAGCAGTTCTTC. It specifies CASSRLGLNEQFF.

This clone showed up just once. The chain employs TRBV21-1 and TRBJ1-5; whether TRBD1, the table's D call, matches the DNA was not checked. TRBV21-1 is termed a pseudogene. CDR3 size: 18 residues. CDR3 region: CASSKGKFTRGLNQPQHF. The CDR3 DNA is TGTGCCAGCAGCAAAGGGAAGTTTACCAGGGGGCTCAATCAGCCCCAGCATTTT.

The chain carries TRBV7-3 and TRBJ2-5; TRBD2 might be the D (5 bases). Between the trimmed V and J ends, which lost 5 bases and 5 bases, there was a span of 12 bases. The CDR3 sequence is 13 residues long. Germline values: CDR1 SGHTA, CDR2 FQGTGA. CDR3 protein: CASSAVLGETQYF. The CDR3 coding sequence is TGTGCCAGCAGCGCCGTACTAGGGGAGACCCAGTACTTC.

This clone was observed a few times. This chain uses TRBV15 with TRBJ1-1, with TRBD1 as a possible D gene (5 bases). Trimming stripped 8 bases from V and 3 bases from J, with 16 bases between. Germline CDR1 is LNHNV and CDR2 is YYDKDF (reference sequence). The CDR3 length is 14 residues. The CDR3, as DNA: TGTGCCACCGGTGCGGGGGATAGATACACTGAAGCTTTCTTT. Translated: CATGAGDRYTEAFF.

This clone showed up just once. In the same sample, other DNA sequences code for this CDR3. This chain joins TRBV5-1 and TRBJ2-1; a possible D gene is TRBD2 (5 bases). The V end was cut by 0 bases, the J end by 3 bases, with 10 bases between. The CDR3 contains 15 residues. Germline loops: CDR1 SGHRS, CDR2 YFSETQ. The CDR3 DNA is TGCGCCAGCAGCTTGGGTGGTGGGAGCTACAATGAGCAGTTCTTC. This sequence encodes CASSLGGGSYNEQFF.

V is TRBV6-6 and J is TRBJ2-3, with TRBD2 matching 12 bases. V gave up 5 bases and J gave up 4 bases; unmatched junction bases: 7. The CDR3 totals 16 residues. CDR1 and CDR2 from the germline V gene are MNHNY and SVGAGI (reference sequence). In DNA, the CDR3 is TGTGCCAGCAGTGGCACTAGCGGGGGGCCCGCAGATACGCAGTATTTT. Translated: CASSGTSGGPADTQYF.

This clone was counted a single time. V usage is TRBV28 and J usage is TRBJ1-3, with 9 bases that match TRBD1. Unmatched junction bases numbered 4, after V lost 5 bases and J lost 5 bases. CDR1 is MDHEN, CDR2 SYDVKM, per germline. This CDR3 region has 14 residues. The CDR3: CASSRQGVRNTIYF. The CDR3 DNA reads TGTGCCAGCAGTCGACAGGGGGTCAGAAACACCATATATTTT.

This clone was seen a few times. This chain joins TRBV9 and TRBJ1-1; D is undetermined. CDR1 and CDR2 from the germline V gene are SGDLS and YYNGEE. The CDR3 spans 15 residues. V was cut by 4 bases and J by 5 bases, with 18 bases left in between. DNA for the CDR3: TGTGCCAGCAGCCCCCATCCGGGAGTGGATACTGAAGCTTTCTTT. It encodes CASSPHPGVDTEAFF.

This clone showed up just a few times. CDR3 DNA: TGTGCCAGCAGCCAAGATCCAGCCGGGGGTACAGATACGCAGTATTTT. It translates to CASSQDPAGGTDTQYF. This rearrangement joins TRBV4-2 to TRBJ2-3; tentatively, D is TRBD2 (6 bases). This CDR3 is 16 amino acids long. The germline V gene encodes CDR1 LGHNA and CDR2 YNFKEQ. Trimming stripped 0 bases from V and 3 bases from J, with 13 bases between.

The CDR3 coding sequence is TGTGCCAGCAGCGCCTATCGGAGCTCTGGGGCCAACGTCCTGACTTTC. It codes for CASSAYRSSGANVLTF. The genes are TRBV9 and TRBJ2-6; D gene uncertain. V was cut by 3 bases and J by 0 bases, with 10 bases left in between. This CDR3 is 16 amino acids long. CDR1 is SGDLS and CDR2 is YYNGEE in the germline V gene.

This clone occurred a few times. This chain links TRBV7-2 with TRBJ2-3, with 8 positions matching TRBD1. Germline CDR1 and CDR2: SGHTA and FQGNSA. J gave up 4 bases and V 2 bases, and 2 bases lay outside the gene matches. The CDR3 has 14 amino acids. The CDR3 region is CASSLQTGADTQYF. CDR3 DNA: TGTGCCAGCAGCTTACAGACAGGGGCAGATACGCAGTATTTT.

This chain joins TRBV7-2 and TRBJ2-4; D is perhaps TRBD1 (5 bases). Trimming removed 4 bases from V and 3 bases from J, with 13 bases in between. Germline V lookup: CDR1 SGHTA, CDR2 FQGNSA. The length of the CDR3 is 15 residues. CDR3 DNA: TGTGCCAGCAGCTACAACAGGTTCAGCAAAAACATTCAGTACTTC. Encoded protein: CASSYNRFSKNIQYF.

The chain uses TRBV19 and TRBJ1-1; 9 nucleotides agree with TRBD1. The length of the CDR3 is 19 residues. The germline V gene encodes CDR1 LNHDA and CDR2 SQIVND (reference sequence). After removal of 3 bases from V and 0 bases from J, the junction contained 14 bases not matched to a gene. The CDR3 reads CASSIPVWGQGRMNTEAFF. The CDR3 DNA follows: TGTGCCAGTAGTATTCCGGTCTGGGGACAGGGCCGGATGAACACTGAAGCTTTCTTT.

This clone is a singleton in its sample. The CDR3 spells CASSFSSGGRNEQFF. CDR3 coding DNA: TGCGCCAGCAGCTTTTCTAGCGGGGGGCGCAATGAGCAGTTCTTC. The chain has TRBV5-1 and TRBJ2-1; 11 bases fit TRBD2. This CDR3 comprises 15 residues. The V segment lost 2 bases and the J segment 6 bases; nucleotides outside the gene matches: 4. Germline CDR1 SGHRS, CDR2 YFSETQ.

This clone occurred once. The chain is built from TRBV24-1 and TRBJ2-2, with 8 bases matching TRBD1. The length of the CDR3 is 16 residues. J gave up 6 bases and V 9 bases, and 14 bases lay outside the gene matches. Germline CDR1 and CDR2: KGHDR and SFDVKD. The CDR3 nucleotides are TGTGCCACCGGGGGGCGGAAGACAGGGGATCCCGGGGAGCTGTTTTTT. Translating gives CATGGRKTGDPGELFF.

This clone turned up a few times. The chain carries TRBV7-9 and TRBJ1-1; D unresolved. This CDR3 is 12 amino acids long. CDR1 and CDR2 (germline): SEHNR, FQNEAQ (reference sequence). V shed 7 bases and J shed 2 bases, with 8 bases lying between them. CDR3: CASIRGNTEAFF. The CDR3 region has the DNA TGTGCCAGCATTAGAGGAAACACTGAAGCTTTCTTT.

This rearrangement joins TRBV7-6 to TRBJ2-7, with a tentative D call TRBD2 (5 bases). The germline gives CDR1 SGHVS, CDR2 FNYEAQ. V lost 5 bases to trimming and J lost 3 bases, with 14 bases between them. The CDR3 extends over 14 amino acids. In DNA, the CDR3 is TGTGCCAGCAGCCTCCGGGTGGGAGACTACGAGCAGTACTTC. Residues: CASSLRVGDYEQYF. Using reference TRBV7-6 and TRBJ2-7 for the parts outside the CDR3, the full variable domain is GAGVSQSPRYKVTKRGQDVALRCDPISGHVSLYWYRQALGQGPEFLTYFNYEAQQDKSGLPNDRFSAERPEGSISTLTIQRTEQRDSAMYRCASSLRVGDYEQYFGPGTRLTVT.

This clone was recorded once. The chain joins TRBV2 to TRBJ1-2, with D uncertain. The CDR3 contains 14 residues. CDR1 is SNHLY and CDR2 is FYNNEI in the germline V gene. Trimming took off 6 bases at V and 0 bases at J, with 11 bases between the two ends. The CDR3 DNA reads TGTGCCAGCAGCCGAGGAGGGACTAACTATGGCTACACCTTC. Translation gives CASSRGGTNYGYTF.

This clone appeared a few times. This chain links TRBV14 with TRBJ2-3; tentative D call: TRBD1 (6 bases). Deletions cut 3 bases from V and 7 bases from J, with 11 bases between. The CDR3 loop spans 13 amino acids. The germline V gene encodes CDR1 SGHDN and CDR2 FVKESK. The CDR3 bases are TGTGCCAGCAGCCAGCAGGGGCTCAATACGCAGTATTTT. It specifies CASSQQGLNTQYF.